Shown below are 28 T cell receptor beta chains from a single sample sequenced in a study of T cells in Graves' hyperthyroidism and ophthalmopathy. TCR beta CDR3 regions were amplified from RNA. The study used the HTBI primer set for a first-round RT-PCR of the TCR CDR3. MiXCR, run by TCRdb on the multiplex PCR reads, gives a single entry per CDR3 protein. The table includes about 400,000 distinct CDR3 sequences, 15% to 19% detected once. The sample consisted of blood. All receptors derive from a woman between 18 and 29 years old with Graves' hyperthyroidism.

The chain carries TRBV19 and TRBJ2-5; D may match TRBD1 or TRBD2 (5 bases each). Germline V lookup: CDR1 LNHDA, CDR2 SQIVND (reference sequence). V was clipped by 5 bases and J by 14 bases, with 18 bases between them. The CDR3 is made up of 12 amino acids. In nucleotides, the CDR3 is TGTGCCAGTAGTTCCTCCTTCGGGACGGAATACTTC. It specifies CASSSSFGTEYF.

The genes are TRBV11-2 and TRBJ1-2; D is uncertain. The CDR3 extends over 13 amino acids. CDR1 is SGHAT and CDR2 is FQNNGV in the germline V gene. The ends were cut back, 2 bases at V and 4 bases at J, with 8 bases in the middle. The CDR3 sequence is CASSLWPFYGYTF. DNA for the CDR3: TGTGCCAGCAGCTTATGGCCCTTCTATGGCTACACCTTC.

The chain is built from TRBV3-1 and TRBJ1-5, with TRBD1 identical over 10 bases. CDR1 LGHDT and CDR2 YNNKEL come from the germline V gene (reference sequence). The CDR3 sequence is 15 residues long. Trimming cost V 4 bases and J 6 bases; bases outside gene matches: 6. The CDR3 sequence: CASSRPGTGAQPQHF. The CDR3 DNA is TGTGCCAGCAGCCGGCCCGGGACAGGGGCTCAGCCCCAGCATTTT.

This clonotype was observed many times. This chain links TRBV12-3 or TRBV12-4 with TRBJ2-1; 9 nucleotides align to TRBD2. The CDR3 consists of 15 residues. The V and J ends lost 7 bases and 1 base, in that order; junction bases with no gene match: 5. The CDR3 DNA is TGTGCCAGCACCGCCCTAGCGGGATCCTACAATGAGCAGTTCTTC. This gives the protein CASTALAGSYNEQFF.

This clonotype occurred many times. The gene calls are TRBV27 and TRBJ2-1, with 13 bases matching TRBD2. V gave up 6 bases and J gave up 6 bases; unmatched junction bases: 5. The length of the CDR3 is 15 residues. Germline-derived CDR1 and CDR2 are MNHEY and SMNVEV (reference sequence). This CDR3 is CASRKLAGGSNEQFF. DNA of the CDR3: TGTGCCAGCAGGAAACTAGCGGGAGGGTCCAATGAGCAGTTCTTC.

Points on this clonotype: With a much larger clone just one base away, this may be a read error. The chain recombines TRBV6-5 with TRBJ2-7, with 12 nucleotides matching TRBD2. Germline assignment: CDR1 MNHEY and CDR2 SVGAGI. The V and J ends lost 2 bases and 8 bases, in that order; junction bases with no gene match: 7. The CDR3 contains 15 residues. The CDR3: CASSYKTSGGSKQYF. The CDR3 bases are TGTGCCAGCAGTTACAAGACTAGCGGGGGATCCAAGCAGTACTTC.

This chain joins TRBV7-2 and TRBJ2-5; possibly TRBD1 or TRBD2 for D (5 bases each). V lost 9 bases, J lost 5 bases, and 16 bases lay in between. The germline gives CDR1 SGHTA, CDR2 FQGNSA. This CDR3 is built from 13 residues. The CDR3 here is CASCSGWGETQYF. The DNA of the CDR3 is TGTGCCAGTTGTTCCGGTTGGGGGGAGACCCAGTACTTC.

This clonotype was picked up many times. The J gene is TRBJ2-1, the V gene TRBV3-1, with D unclear. The CDR3 totals 12 residues. V lost 3 bases and J lost 10, with 10 bases in between. Germline CDR1 LGHDT, CDR2 YNNKEL (reference sequence). The DNA of the CDR3 is TGTGCCAGCAGCCACCTTAAGATCGAGCAGTTCTTC. Residues: CASSHLKIEQFF.

With regard to this clonotype: A much more abundant neighbour one base away suggests this may be a read error. The chain joins TRBV9 to TRBJ2-7, with TRBD1 identical over 8 bases. CDR3 length: 14 residues. Germline V gene sequence: CDR1 SGDLS, CDR2 YYNGEE. Here the CDR3 reads CACSRTGTSYEQYF. CDR3 coding DNA: TGTGCCTGCAGCCGGACAGGGACCTCCTACGAGCAGTACTTC.

The table lists this clonotype with many counts. The chain uses TRBV20-1 and TRBJ2-1; either TRBD1 or TRBD2 may fit D (5 bases each). V lost 3 bases to trimming and J lost 8 bases, with 11 bases between them. Germline values: CDR1 DFQATT, CDR2 SNEGSKA (reference sequence). The CDR3 is 12 amino acids. CDR3 bases: TGCAGTGCTAGCGAGGGGACCGATGAGCAGTTCTTC. Its protein is CSASEGTDEQFF.

The chain recombines TRBV19 with TRBJ1-6; a weak D match, TRBD1 (6 bases). Trimming stripped 6 bases from V and 8 bases from J, with 17 bases between. This CDR3 is 15 amino acids long. Germline-derived CDR1 and CDR2 are LNHDA and SQIVND (reference sequence). Here the CDR3 DNA reads TGTGCCAGTAGAAGACTAGGACAGCAGCATTCACCCCTCCACTTT. It codes for CASRRLGQQHSPLHF.

The rearrangement links TRBV12-3 or TRBV12-4 to TRBJ2-6; weak D call: TRBD1 (5 bases). This CDR3 has 15 residues. The V and J ends lost 5 bases and 0 bases respectively, with 8 bases between them. This CDR3 reads CASSRQFSGANVLTF. The CDR3 region has the DNA TGTGCCAGCAGTAGACAGTTCTCTGGGGCCAACGTCCTGACTTTC.

This clonotype was recorded a few times. This chain uses TRBV7-9 with TRBJ2-5, with 7 bases lining up with TRBD1. CDR1 is SEHNR, CDR2 FQNEAQ, per germline (reference sequence). The CDR3 has 13 residues. Trimming cost V 6 bases and J 5 bases; bases outside gene matches: 6. The CDR3 sequence: CASRPKTGETQYF. For the CDR3, the DNA is TGTGCCAGCAGGCCCAAGACAGGGGAGACCCAGTACTTC.

This clonotype was picked up a small number of times. This chain joins TRBV7-2 and TRBJ1-1, with D uncertain. CDR1 SGHTA and CDR2 FQGNSA come from the germline V gene. The CDR3 sequence is 10 residues long. The germline V and J ends were trimmed by 5 bases and 10 bases, with 8 bases remaining between them. The CDR3 here is CASSQLSAFF. The CDR3 DNA reads as TGTGCCAGCAGCCAGTTATCAGCTTTCTTT. Complete variable domain (other parts from reference TRBV7-2 and TRBJ1-1): GAGVSQSPSNKVTEKGKDVELRCDPISGHTALYWYRQSLGQGLEFLIYFQGNSAPDKSGLPSDRFSAERTGGSVSTLTIQRTQQEDSAVYLCASSQLSAFFGQGTRLTVV.

Of note for this clonotype: A read error may be the cause here, since a much bigger clone is one base away. The V and J genes are TRBV4-1 and TRBJ2-3; TRBD1 might be the D (5 bases). Trimming pared 10 bases from V and 6 bases from J, leaving 23 bases between. The CDR3 loop spans 15 amino acids. Germline CDR1 MGHRA, CDR2 YSYEKL. The CDR3 coding sequence is TGCGCCATCGCCCCTGATAAGGCAGGGTTGGATACGCAGTATTTT. This sequence encodes CAIAPDKAGLDTQYF.

The chain combines TRBV5-1 with TRBJ1-5; D is unresolved. CDR3 length equals 13 residues. In germline, CDR1 is SGHRS, CDR2 YFSETQ. The ends were cut back, 4 bases at V and 3 bases at J, with 8 bases in the middle. This CDR3 is CASSVNINQPQHF. In nucleotides, the CDR3 is TGCGCCAGCAGCGTAAACATCAATCAGCCCCAGCATTTT.

This clonotype has just a few counts. The genes are TRBV4-3 and TRBJ2-5; the D gene is possibly TRBD1 (5 bases). Germline CDR1 LGHNA, CDR2 YSLEER. The CDR3 extends over 15 amino acids. The germline V and J ends were trimmed by 0 bases and 2 bases, with 10 bases remaining between them. The CDR3 is CASSQDGAAQETQYF. The CDR3 DNA is TGCGCCAGCAGCCAAGATGGGGCAGCGCAAGAGACCCAGTACTTC.

This clonotype has ten or more counts. The CDR3 nucleotides are TGTGCCAGCAGTGGCCGGGACTACAATGAGCAGTTCTTC. It codes for CASSGRDYNEQFF. The chain combines TRBV2 with TRBJ2-1, with D possibly TRBD2 on 5 matching bases. Trimming pared 4 bases from V and 3 bases from J, leaving 7 bases between. CDR1 SNHLY and CDR2 FYNNEI come from the germline V gene. The CDR3 spans 13 residues. Full variable domain (missing parts from reference TRBV2 and TRBJ2-1): EPEVTQTPSHQVTQMGQEVILRCVPISNHLYFYWYRQILGQKVEFLVSFYNNEISEKSEIFDDQFSVERPDGSNFTLKIRSTKLEDSAMYFCASSGRDYNEQFFGPGTRLTVL.

The CDR3, as DNA: TGTGCCATCAGTGAGTCAACCACTCGGAGCAATCAGCCCCAGCATTTT. Its protein product is CAISESTTRSNQPQHF. The chain has TRBV10-3 and TRBJ1-5; D remains unclear. CDR3 size: 16 residues. Germline CDR1 ENHRY, CDR2 SYGVKD. The ends were cut back, 0 bases at V and 1 base at J, with 10 bases in the middle.

J is TRBJ2-2 and V is TRBV7-6; D gene ambiguous. Germline V gene lookup returns CDR1 SGHVS and CDR2 FNYEAQ. The CDR3 loop spans 15 amino acids. Trimming took off 1 base at V and 1 base at J, with 7 bases between the two ends. The CDR3 loop reads CASSLGDGNTGELFF. The CDR3 DNA follows: TGTGCCAGCAGCTTAGGAGACGGGAACACCGGGGAGCTGTTTTTT.

There are a few counts of this clonotype. The chain is built from TRBV15 and TRBJ2-5; 7 positions agree with TRBD1. The J segment lost 3 bases and the V segment lost 3 bases, leaving 4 bases of the junction unmatched. CDR1 and CDR2 (germline): LNHNV, YYDKDF (reference sequence). The CDR3 length is 14 residues. The CDR3 spells CATSSTGVEETQYF. The CDR3 bases are TGTGCCACCAGCAGTACAGGGGTGGAAGAGACCCAGTACTTC. The whole variable domain, filled in from reference TRBV15 and TRBJ2-5, reads DAMVIQNPRYQVTQFGKPVTLSCSQTLNHNVMYWYQQKSSQAPKLLFHYYDKDFNNEADTPDNFQSRRPNTSFCFLDIRSPGLGDTAMYLCATSSTGVEETQYFGPGTRLLVL.

A few counts support this clonotype. The chain employs TRBV27 and TRBJ2-7, with D possibly called TRBD1 or TRBD2 (5 bases each). V lost 3 bases to trimming and J lost 2 bases, with 14 bases between them. Germline CDR1 MNHEY, CDR2 SMNVEV (reference sequence). This CDR3 comprises 15 residues. CDR3 residues: CASSLRAGFPYEQYF. Written as DNA, the CDR3 is TGTGCCAGCAGTTTGAGGGCAGGGTTCCCCTACGAGCAGTACTTC.

The chain recombines TRBV13 with TRBJ1-2; 8 positions match TRBD1. This CDR3 is 16 amino acids long. V lost 5 bases to trimming and J lost 2 bases; unmatched junction nucleotides: 10. Germline lookup yields CDR1 PRHDT and CDR2 FYEKMQ (reference sequence). CDR3 protein: CASSNNGQGLNYGYTF. The CDR3 region has the DNA TGTGCCAGCAGCAATAACGGACAGGGCCTCAACTATGGCTACACCTTC.

This clonotype has ten or more counts. V and J are TRBV5-1 and TRBJ2-1; TRBD2 matches 13 bases. The CDR3 loop spans 19 amino acids. The germline V gene encodes CDR1 SGHRS and CDR2 YFSETQ. V was clipped by 0 bases and J by 8 bases; unmatched bases: 14. The CDR3: CASSLAAIAGLAGDYEQFF. For the CDR3, the DNA is TGCGCCAGCAGCTTGGCCGCTATAGCAGGACTAGCGGGAGATTATGAGCAGTTCTTC. Full variable domain (rest looked up from reference TRBV5-1 and TRBJ2-1): KAGVTQTPRYLIKTRGQQVTLSCSPISGHRSVSWYQQTPGQGLQFLFEYFSETQRNKGNFPGRFSGRQFSNSRSEMNVSTLELGDSALYLCASSLAAIAGLAGDYEQFFGPGTRLTVL.

This clonotype was counted a few times. The chain joins TRBV20-1 to TRBJ1-5; possibly TRBD1 for D (6 bases). V lost 1 base and J 2 bases, leaving 9 bases between the germline ends. CDR3 length equals 14 residues. Germline CDR1 DFQATT, CDR2 SNEGSKA (reference sequence). The CDR3 protein is CSARVGHRNQPQHF. The CDR3 nucleotides are TGCAGTGCTAGAGTGGGACATCGCAATCAGCCCCAGCATTTT.

This clonotype was detected many times. The rearrangement links TRBV9 to TRBJ2-1; D not resolved. The CDR3 extends over 13 amino acids. Between the trimmed V and J ends, which lost 2 bases and 8 bases, there was a span of 11 bases. In germline, CDR1 is SGDLS, CDR2 YYNGEE. The CDR3 spells CASSVSHWDEQFF. The CDR3 DNA reads as TGTGCCAGCAGCGTGTCCCACTGGGATGAGCAGTTCTTC.

The chain joins TRBV5-1 to TRBJ2-3; 9 positions agree with TRBD2. V lost 6 bases and J lost 5; bases outside the gene matches: 7. This CDR3 is 14 amino acids long. Germline V gives CDR1 SGHRS, CDR2 YFSETQ. In nucleotides, the CDR3 is TGCGCCAGCATCCCGGGACTAGCAAAAGATACGCAGTATTTT. Its protein is CASIPGLAKDTQYF. Looking up the rest from reference TRBV5-1 and TRBJ2-3 gives the full variable domain: KAGVTQTPRYLIKTRGQQVTLSCSPISGHRSVSWYQQTPGQGLQFLFEYFSETQRNKGNFPGRFSGRQFSNSRSEMNVSTLELGDSALYLCASIPGLAKDTQYFGPGTRLTVL.

This clonotype was recorded at least ten times. The chain carries TRBV29-1 and TRBJ2-1, with 11 bases aligning to TRBD2. V shed 7 bases and J 6 bases; nucleotides not matched to a gene: 11. The CDR3 is made up of 15 amino acids. CDR1 and CDR2 (germline): SQVTM, ANQGSEA. CDR3 sequence reads: CSASVLAGETNEQFF. CDR3 DNA: TGCAGCGCATCCGTACTAGCGGGAGAAACCAATGAGCAGTTCTTC.